This passage covers 6 T cell receptor beta chains from one sample sequenced in a study of blood T cell repertoires in COVID-19. Assay: immunoSEQ multiplex PCR; the TCRdb copy retains only in-frame clones and omits some. This table has about 36,000 clones, over 75% appearing once. Sequencing input: peripheral blood. Every receptor here comes from a human donor in a cohort sampled during active or convalescent COVID-19. The donor label of this sample is uncertain.

This rearrangement joins TRBV23-1 to TRBJ2-7; 8 positions match TRBD1. Being an ORF, TRBV23-1 has a function that is uncertain. The CDR3 runs to 15 residues. The J segment lost 1 base and the V segment lost 2 bases, leaving 4 bases of the junction unmatched. The CDR3 here is CASSQGQGTSYEQYF. The DNA for the CDR3 is TGCGCCAGCAGTCAAGGACAGGGCACTTCCTACGAGCAGTACTTC.

In this sample, this clone turned up a few times. The chain has TRBV5-1 and TRBJ2-1; TRBD2 is a possible D gene (5 bases). Germline CDR1 SGHRS, CDR2 YFSETQ. The V end was cut by 0 bases, the J end by 9 bases, with 13 bases between. There are 14 residues in the CDR3. The CDR3 loop reads CASSLAASGSEQFF. CDR3 bases: TGCGCCAGCAGCTTGGCGGCTAGTGGGAGTGAGCAGTTCTTC.

The rearrangement uses TRBV30 and TRBJ2-5; TRBD2 might be the D (6 bases). V dropped 4 bases and J dropped 9 bases, with 24 bases sitting between them. Germline CDR1 reads GTSNPN; CDR2 reads SVGIG (reference sequence). The CDR3 is 15 amino acids. The CDR3 reads CAWKRNSGTAVAQYF. The CDR3 DNA follows: TGTGCCTGGAAGAGGAATAGCGGCACGGCAGTGGCCCAGTACTTC.

The rearrangement uses TRBV19 and TRBJ1-1, with D maybe TRBD1 (5 bases). The CDR3 covers 11 residues. V gave up 10 bases and J gave up 5 bases, with 11 bases separating them. Germline-derived CDR1 and CDR2 are LNHDA and SQIVND (reference sequence). CDR3 sequence (DNA): TGTGCCACCCACTCAGGGACTGAAGCTTTCTTT. Protein: CATHSGTEAFF. Full variable domain (remainder filled in from reference TRBV19 and TRBJ1-1): DGGITQSPKYLFRKEGQNVTLSCEQNLNHDAMYWYRQDPGQGLRLIYYSQIVNDFQKGDIAEGYSVSREKKESFPLTVTSAQKNPTAFYLCATHSGTEAFFGQGTRLTVV.

The chain links TRBV30 to TRBJ1-6; D call uncertain. Trimming removed 5 bases from V and 3 bases from J, with 8 bases in between. Germline assignment: CDR1 GTSNPN and CDR2 SVGIG (reference sequence). The CDR3 has 13 amino acids. The CDR3 loop is CAWRAGYNSPLHF. The CDR3 DNA is TGTGCCTGGCGCGCGGGCTATAATTCACCCCTCCACTTT.

The chain joins TRBV27 to TRBJ2-3, with 9 bases matching TRBD2. The CDR3 has 14 amino acids. CDR1 is MNHEY, CDR2 SMNVEV, per germline (reference sequence). V lost 5 bases and J lost 4; bases outside the gene matches: 4. CDR3 nucleotide sequence: TGTGCCAGCAGTGTGCGGGAGGGGGCAGATACGCAGTATTTT. This sequence encodes CASSVREGADTQYF.